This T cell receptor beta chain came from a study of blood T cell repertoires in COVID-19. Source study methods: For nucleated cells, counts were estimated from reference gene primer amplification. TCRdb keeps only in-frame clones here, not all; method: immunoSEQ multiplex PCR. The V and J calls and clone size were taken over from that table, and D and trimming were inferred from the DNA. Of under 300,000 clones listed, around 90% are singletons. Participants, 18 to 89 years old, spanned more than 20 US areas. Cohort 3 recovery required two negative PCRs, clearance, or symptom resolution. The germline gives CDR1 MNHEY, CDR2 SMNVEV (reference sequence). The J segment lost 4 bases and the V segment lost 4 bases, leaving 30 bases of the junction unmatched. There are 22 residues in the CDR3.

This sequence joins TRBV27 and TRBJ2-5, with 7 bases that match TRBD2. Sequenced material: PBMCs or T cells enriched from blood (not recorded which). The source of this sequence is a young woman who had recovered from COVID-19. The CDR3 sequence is CASSSSLAAQRDAMPSRETQYF. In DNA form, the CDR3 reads TGTGCCAGCAGTTCATCATTAGCGGCTCAGCGGGACGCAATGCCTAGCAGAGAGACCCAGTACTTC.